This T cell receptor (beta chain) was recorded in a study of cytomegalovirus exposure and HLA in healthy donors. Comment on this clone: Antigen: not known.

A multiplex PCR was run with 60 Vbeta primers and 13 Jbeta primers. Using immunoSEQ multiplex PCR, the repertoire was profiled, and TCRdb retains in-frame clones only, with some absent. The sample lists over 150,000 clones, roughly 77% occurring once. CDR3 length equals 14 residues. With 1 base clipped from V and 5 bases from J, the junction kept 1 base outside the gene matches. Germline loops: CDR1 SGHRS, CDR2 YFSETQ. The study, taken as a whole, reports: Trimming of TCR beta V- and J-genes showed a link, identified in a later analysis, to a missense DCLRE1C variant. Differences between HLA loci emerged in a later analysis of TCR association rates, with DRB1 most and HLA-C fewest.

The receptor's source is a young man in good health and CMV-seropositive. This chain joins TRBV5-1 and TRBJ2-1; 9 bases align to TRBD2. Material for sequencing was PBMCs. The CDR3 spells CASSLPSGDNEQFF. The CDR3 region has the DNA TGCGCCAGCAGCTTGCCTAGCGGGGACAATGAGCAGTTCTTC.